This is a list of T cell receptor beta chains from one sample in a study of CD8 T cells in Susac syndrome. TCRdb processed the immunoSEQ multiplex PCR reads anew with MiXCR; each CDR3 protein has one entry. Seen here are approximately 230,000 distinct CDR3 sequences, around 93% observed once, and the top ten hold 0.07% to 0.09%. Material for sequencing was CD4+ T cells from PBMCs. The origin of the receptors is a human donor with multiple sclerosis. The conserved cysteine and the conserved F or W are not part of the CDR3 here.

v_gene	j_gene	CDR3aa
TRBV12-3/TRBV12-4	TRBJ2-7	ASSKTGGEQY
TRBV25-1	TRBJ2-1	ASSEVVGLAGGNEQF
TRBV20-1	TRBJ2-3	SARALASFTDTQY
TRBV13	TRBJ1-3	ASSLGGTGPGNTIY
TRBV12-3/TRBV12-4	TRBJ2-3	ASSSRTSDTQY
TRBV27	TRBJ1-2	ASSSHDRGPSGYT
TRBV20-1	TRBJ2-5	SAAINGETQY
TRBV20-1	TRBJ2-7	SARDRGYYEQY
TRBV6-1	TRBJ2-4	ASLFWTSGRRGENIQY
TRBV19	TRBJ2-7	ASSITDSSYEQY
TRBV23-1	TRBJ1-5	ASSHPYRKLLQPQH
TRBV7-2	TRBJ2-7	ASKGGGPGRYEQY
TRBV5-1	TRBJ1-1	ASSPRRAAEAF
TRBV19	TRBJ2-7	ASRSGTGRHEQY
TRBV27	TRBJ2-5	ASSLSGRGEETQY
TRBV5-4	TRBJ1-6	ASSMRTPRAPLH
TRBV11-1	TRBJ2-2	ASNRQHTGELF
TRBV13	TRBJ1-2	ASSFNRGNGYT
TRBV9	TRBJ2-1	ASSVSSGTSISEQF
TRBV28	TRBJ2-7	ASRARGEQY
TRBV15	TRBJ2-3	ATTPGSQGGTNTQY
TRBV3-1	TRBJ2-1	ASSHLAGTGTLHNEQF
TRBV18	TRBJ2-3	ASSPPVLGTDTQY
TRBV3-1	TRBJ2-2	ASSQDRGNPDTGELF
TRBV7-9	TRBJ2-7	ASSSTTSGGEEQY
TRBV20-1	TRBJ2-4	SARPRVAKNIQY
TRBV24-1	TRBJ2-1	ATSDGHYNEQF
TRBV18	TRBJ2-1	ASSSRDREVTNEQF